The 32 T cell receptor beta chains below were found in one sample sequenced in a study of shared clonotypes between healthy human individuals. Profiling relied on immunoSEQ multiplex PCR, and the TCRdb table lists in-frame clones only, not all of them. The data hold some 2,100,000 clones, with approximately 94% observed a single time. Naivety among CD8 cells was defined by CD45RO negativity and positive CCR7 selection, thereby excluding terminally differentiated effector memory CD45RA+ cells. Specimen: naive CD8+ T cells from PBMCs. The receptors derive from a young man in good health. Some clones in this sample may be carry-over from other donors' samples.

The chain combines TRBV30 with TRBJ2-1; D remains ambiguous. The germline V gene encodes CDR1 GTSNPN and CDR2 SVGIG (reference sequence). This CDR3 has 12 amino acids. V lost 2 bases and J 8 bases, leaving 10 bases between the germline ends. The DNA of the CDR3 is TGTGCCTGGAGTTCGGGTTGGGATGAGCAGTTCTTC. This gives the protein CAWSSGWDEQFF.

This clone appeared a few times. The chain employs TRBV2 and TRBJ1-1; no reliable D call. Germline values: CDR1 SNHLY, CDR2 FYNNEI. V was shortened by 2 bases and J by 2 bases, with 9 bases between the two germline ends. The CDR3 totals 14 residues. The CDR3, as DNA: TGTGCCAGCAGTGAATGGGAGAGTAACACTGAAGCTTTCTTT. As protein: CASSEWESNTEAFF.

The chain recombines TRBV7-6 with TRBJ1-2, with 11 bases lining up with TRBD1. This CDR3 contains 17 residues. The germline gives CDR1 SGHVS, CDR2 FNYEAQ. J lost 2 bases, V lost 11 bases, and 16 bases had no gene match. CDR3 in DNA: TGTGCCGTATATCGAGGACAGGGGGCAAGGGGGAACTATGGCTACACCTTC. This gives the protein CAVYRGQGARGNYGYTF.

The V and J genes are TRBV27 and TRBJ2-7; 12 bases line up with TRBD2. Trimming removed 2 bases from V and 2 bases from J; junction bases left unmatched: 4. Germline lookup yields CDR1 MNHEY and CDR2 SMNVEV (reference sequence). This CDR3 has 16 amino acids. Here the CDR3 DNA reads TGTGCCAGCAGTTTACTTCTAGCGGGAGGGACCTACGAGCAGTACTTC. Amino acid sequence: CASSLLLAGGTYEQYF.

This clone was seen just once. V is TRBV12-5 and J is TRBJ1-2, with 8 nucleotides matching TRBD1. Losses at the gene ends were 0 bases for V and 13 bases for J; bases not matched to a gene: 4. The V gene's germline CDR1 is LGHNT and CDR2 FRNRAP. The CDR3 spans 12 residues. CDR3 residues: CASGLVQGGLTF. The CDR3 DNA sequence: TGTGCTAGTGGTTTGGTACAGGGGGGGCTCACCTTC.

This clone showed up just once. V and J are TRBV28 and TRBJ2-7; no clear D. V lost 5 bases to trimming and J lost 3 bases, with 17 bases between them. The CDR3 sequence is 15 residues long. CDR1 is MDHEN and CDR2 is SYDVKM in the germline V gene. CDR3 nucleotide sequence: TGTGCCAGCAGTCCCTTCTCGGGCAGGCACTACGAGCAGTACTTC. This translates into CASSPFSGRHYEQYF.

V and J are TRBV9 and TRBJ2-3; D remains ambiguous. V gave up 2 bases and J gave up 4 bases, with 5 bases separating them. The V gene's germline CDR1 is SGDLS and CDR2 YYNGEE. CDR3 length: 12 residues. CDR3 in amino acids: CASSVMADTQYF. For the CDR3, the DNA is TGTGCCAGCAGCGTGATGGCAGATACGCAGTATTTT.

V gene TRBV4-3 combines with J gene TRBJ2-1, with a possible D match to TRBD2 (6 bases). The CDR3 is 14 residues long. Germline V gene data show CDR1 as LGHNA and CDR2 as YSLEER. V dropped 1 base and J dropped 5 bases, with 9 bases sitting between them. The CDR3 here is CASSQGRGNNEQFF. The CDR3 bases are TGCGCCAGCAGCCAAGGGCGGGGAAACAATGAGCAGTTCTTC.

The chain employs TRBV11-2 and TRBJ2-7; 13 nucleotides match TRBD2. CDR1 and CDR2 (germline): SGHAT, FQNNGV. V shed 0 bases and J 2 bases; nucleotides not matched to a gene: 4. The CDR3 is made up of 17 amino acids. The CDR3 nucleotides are TGTGCCAGCAGCTTAGAGCAACTAGCGGGGGGGACCTACGAGCAGTACTTC. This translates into CASSLEQLAGGTYEQYF.

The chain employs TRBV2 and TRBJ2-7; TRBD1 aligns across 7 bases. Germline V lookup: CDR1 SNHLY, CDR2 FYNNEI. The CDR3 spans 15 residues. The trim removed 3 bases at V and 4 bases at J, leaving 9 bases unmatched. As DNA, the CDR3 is TGTGCCAGCAGTGATAGGGAGAGGGGGCCATACGAGCAGTACTTC. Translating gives CASSDRERGPYEQYF.

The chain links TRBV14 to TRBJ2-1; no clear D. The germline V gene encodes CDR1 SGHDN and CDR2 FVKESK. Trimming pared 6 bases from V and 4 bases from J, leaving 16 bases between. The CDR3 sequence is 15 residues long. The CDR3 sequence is CASSRVAGTYNEQFF. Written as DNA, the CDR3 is TGTGCCAGCAGTCGCGTTGCCGGCACGTACAATGAGCAGTTCTTC.

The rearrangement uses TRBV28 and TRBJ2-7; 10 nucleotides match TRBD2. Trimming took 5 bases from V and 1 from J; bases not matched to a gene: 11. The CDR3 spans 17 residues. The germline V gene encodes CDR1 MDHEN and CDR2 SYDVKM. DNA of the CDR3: TGTGCCAGCAGTCCAGCGGTCCTAGCGGGGGTTTCCTACGAGCAGTACTTC. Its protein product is CASSPAVLAGVSYEQYF.

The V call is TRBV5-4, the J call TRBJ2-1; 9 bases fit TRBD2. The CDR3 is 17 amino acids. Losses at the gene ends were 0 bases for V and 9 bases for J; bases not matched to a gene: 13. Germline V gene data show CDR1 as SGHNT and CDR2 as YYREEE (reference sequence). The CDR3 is CASSLATSGSLVSEQFF. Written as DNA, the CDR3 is TGTGCCAGCAGCTTGGCGACTAGCGGAAGTTTGGTTAGTGAGCAGTTCTTC.

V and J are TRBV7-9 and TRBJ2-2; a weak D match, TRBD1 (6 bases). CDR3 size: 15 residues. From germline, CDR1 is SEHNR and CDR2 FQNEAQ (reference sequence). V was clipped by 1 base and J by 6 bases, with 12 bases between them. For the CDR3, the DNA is TGTGCCAGCAGCTTAGGCACAGGGTTTCCCGGGGAGCTGTTTTTT. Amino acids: CASSLGTGFPGELFF.

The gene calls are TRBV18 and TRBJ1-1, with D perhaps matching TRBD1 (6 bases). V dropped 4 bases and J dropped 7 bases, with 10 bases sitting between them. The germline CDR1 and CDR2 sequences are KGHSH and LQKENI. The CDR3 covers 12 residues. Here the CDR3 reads CASSRDNVEAFF. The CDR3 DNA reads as TGTGCCAGCTCACGGGACAACGTTGAAGCTTTCTTT.

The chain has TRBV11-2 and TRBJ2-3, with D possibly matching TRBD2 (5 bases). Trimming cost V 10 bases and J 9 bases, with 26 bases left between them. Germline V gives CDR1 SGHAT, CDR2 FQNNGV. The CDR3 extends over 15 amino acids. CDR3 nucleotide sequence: TGTGCCACCCATGGACTCCAAACCCACAGTTTCACGCAGTATTTT. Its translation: CATHGLQTHSFTQYF.

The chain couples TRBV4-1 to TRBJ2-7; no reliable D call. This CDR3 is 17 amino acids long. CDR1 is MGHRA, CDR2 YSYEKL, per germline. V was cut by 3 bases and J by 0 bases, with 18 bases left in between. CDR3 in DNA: TGCGCCAGCAGCCAGCGACCCGAAGGGCAGGACTCCTACGAGCAGTACTTC. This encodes CASSQRPEGQDSYEQYF.

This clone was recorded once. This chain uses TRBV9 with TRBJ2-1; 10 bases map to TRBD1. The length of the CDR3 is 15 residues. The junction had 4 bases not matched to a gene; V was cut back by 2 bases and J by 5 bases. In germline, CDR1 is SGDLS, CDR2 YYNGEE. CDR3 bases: TGTGCCAGCAGCGTCCGGGACAGGGGTAACAATGAGCAGTTCTTC. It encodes CASSVRDRGNNEQFF.

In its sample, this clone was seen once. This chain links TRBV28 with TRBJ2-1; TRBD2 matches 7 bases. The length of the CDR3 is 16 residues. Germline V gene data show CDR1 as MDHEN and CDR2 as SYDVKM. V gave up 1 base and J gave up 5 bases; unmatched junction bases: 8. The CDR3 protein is CASSLLAASGNNEQFF. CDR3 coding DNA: TGTGCCAGCAGTTTATTGGCGGCTAGCGGTAACAATGAGCAGTTCTTC.

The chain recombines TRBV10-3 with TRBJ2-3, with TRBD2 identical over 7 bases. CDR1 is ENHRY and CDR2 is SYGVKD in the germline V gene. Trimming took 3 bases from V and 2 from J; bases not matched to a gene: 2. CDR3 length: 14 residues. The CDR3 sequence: CAISDAGDTDTQYF. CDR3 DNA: TGTGCCATCAGTGACGCGGGAGACACAGATACGCAGTATTTT.

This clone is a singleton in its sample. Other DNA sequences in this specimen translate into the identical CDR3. CDR3 residues: CASSPPGEQFF. The CDR3, as DNA: TGTGCCAGCAGCCCCCCGGGAGAGCAGTTCTTC. V gene TRBV28 combines with J gene TRBJ2-1; perhaps TRBD2 as D (5 bases). CDR1 MDHEN and CDR2 SYDVKM come from the germline V gene. CDR3 length equals 11 residues. The V and J ends lost 6 bases and 10 bases respectively, with 10 bases between them. Complete variable domain (other parts from reference TRBV28 and TRBJ2-1): DVKVTQSSRYLVKRTGEKVFLECVQDMDHENMFWYRQDPGLGLRLIYFSYDVKMKEKGDIPEGYSVSREKKERFSLILESASTNQTSMYLCASSPPGEQFFGPGTRLTVL.

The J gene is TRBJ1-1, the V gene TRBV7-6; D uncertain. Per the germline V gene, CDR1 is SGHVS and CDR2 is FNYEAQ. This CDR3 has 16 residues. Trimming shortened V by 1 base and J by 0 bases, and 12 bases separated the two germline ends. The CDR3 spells CASSLGAFGVNTEAFF. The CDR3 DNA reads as TGTGCCAGCAGCTTAGGGGCGTTTGGGGTGAACACTGAAGCTTTCTTT. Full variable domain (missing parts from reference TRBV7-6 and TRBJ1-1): GAGVSQSPRYKVTKRGQDVALRCDPISGHVSLYWYRQALGQGPEFLTYFNYEAQQDKSGLPNDRFSAERPEGSISTLTIQRTEQRDSAMYRCASSLGAFGVNTEAFFGQGTRLTVV.

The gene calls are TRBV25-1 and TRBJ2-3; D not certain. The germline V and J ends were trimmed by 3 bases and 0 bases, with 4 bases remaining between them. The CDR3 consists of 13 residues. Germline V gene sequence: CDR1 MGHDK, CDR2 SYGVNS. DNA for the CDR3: TGTGCCAGCAGTGATACTAGCACAGATACGCAGTATTTT. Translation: CASSDTSTDTQYF.

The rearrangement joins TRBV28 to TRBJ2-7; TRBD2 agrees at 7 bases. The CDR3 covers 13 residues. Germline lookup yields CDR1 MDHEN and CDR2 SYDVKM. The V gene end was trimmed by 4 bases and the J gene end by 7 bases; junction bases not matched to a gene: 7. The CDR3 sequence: CASSWRRGKEQYF. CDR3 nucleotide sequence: TGTGCCAGCAGTTGGAGGCGGGGGAAGGAGCAGTACTTC.

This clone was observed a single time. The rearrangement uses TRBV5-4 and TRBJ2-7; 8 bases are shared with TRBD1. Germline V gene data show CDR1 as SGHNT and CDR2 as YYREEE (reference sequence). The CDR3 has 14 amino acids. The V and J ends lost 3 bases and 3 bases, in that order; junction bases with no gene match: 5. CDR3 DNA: TGTGCCAGCAGCTCGCGGACAGGGAACTACGAGCAGTACTTC. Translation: CASSSRTGNYEQYF.

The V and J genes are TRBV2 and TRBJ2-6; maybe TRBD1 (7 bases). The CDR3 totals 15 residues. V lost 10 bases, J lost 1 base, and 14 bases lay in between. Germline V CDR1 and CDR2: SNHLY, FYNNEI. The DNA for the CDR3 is TGTGCCACCAGGGGGGCCATATCTGGGGCCAACGTCCTGACTTTC. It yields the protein CATRGAISGANVLTF.

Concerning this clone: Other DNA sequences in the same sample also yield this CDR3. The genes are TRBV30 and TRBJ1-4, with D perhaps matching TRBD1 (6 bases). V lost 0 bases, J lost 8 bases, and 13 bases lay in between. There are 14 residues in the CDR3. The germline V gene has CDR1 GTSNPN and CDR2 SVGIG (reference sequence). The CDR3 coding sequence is TGTGCCTGGAGTGTCCCGGGGGGCTCCGAAAAACTGTTTTTT. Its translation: CAWSVPGGSEKLFF.

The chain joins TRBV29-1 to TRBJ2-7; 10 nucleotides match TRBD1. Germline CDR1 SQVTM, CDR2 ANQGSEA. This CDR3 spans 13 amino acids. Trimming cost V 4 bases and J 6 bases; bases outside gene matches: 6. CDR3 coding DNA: TGCAGCGTTGCAGGGACAGGGGTCGCCGAGCAGTACTTC. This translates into CSVAGTGVAEQYF.

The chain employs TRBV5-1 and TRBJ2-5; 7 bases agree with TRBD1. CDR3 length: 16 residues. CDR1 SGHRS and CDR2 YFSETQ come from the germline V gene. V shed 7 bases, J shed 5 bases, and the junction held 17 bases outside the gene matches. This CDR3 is CASGWPEQGIGETQYF. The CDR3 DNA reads TGCGCCAGCGGCTGGCCTGAACAGGGGATCGGGGAGACCCAGTACTTC.

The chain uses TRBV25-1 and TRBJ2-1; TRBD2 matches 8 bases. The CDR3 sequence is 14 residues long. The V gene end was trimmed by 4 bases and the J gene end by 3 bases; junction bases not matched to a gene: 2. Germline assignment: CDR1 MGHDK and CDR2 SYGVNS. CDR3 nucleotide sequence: TGTGCCAGCAGTGGCAGCGGGGGCTACAATGAGCAGTTCTTC. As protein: CASSGSGGYNEQFF.

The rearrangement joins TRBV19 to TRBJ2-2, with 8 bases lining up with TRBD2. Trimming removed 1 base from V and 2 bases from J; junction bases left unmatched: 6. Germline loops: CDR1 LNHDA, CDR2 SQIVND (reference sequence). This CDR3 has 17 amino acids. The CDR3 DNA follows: TGTGCCAGTAGTATAGTAGGGCTAGCGGGTAACACCGGGGAGCTGTTTTTT. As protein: CASSIVGLAGNTGELFF.

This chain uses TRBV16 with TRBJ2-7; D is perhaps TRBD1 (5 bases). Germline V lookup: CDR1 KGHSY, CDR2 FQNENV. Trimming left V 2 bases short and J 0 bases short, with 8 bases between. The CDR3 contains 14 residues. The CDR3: CASSQGAASYEQYF. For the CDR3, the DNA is TGTGCCAGCAGCCAAGGGGCGGCCTCCTACGAGCAGTACTTC.